The 17 T cell receptor beta chains listed next were all sequenced from one sample in a study of blood T cell repertoires in COVID-19. Assay: immunoSEQ multiplex PCR; the TCRdb copy retains only in-frame clones and omits some. Of around 290,000 clones listed, around 87% are singletons. Sequencing input: peripheral blood. The receptors derive from a woman in her fifties or sixties who had recovered from COVID-19.

V is TRBV6-5 and J is TRBJ1-5; 8 positions match TRBD1. Losses at the gene ends were 11 bases for V and 5 bases for J; bases not matched to a gene: 14. The CDR3 length is 15 residues. CDR1 MNHEY and CDR2 SVGAGI come from the germline V gene. CDR3 coding DNA: TGTGCCTCAACCCTGATACAGGGGGGCGATCAGCCCCAGCATTTT. Amino acid sequence: CASTLIQGGDQPQHF.

J is TRBJ1-6 and V is TRBV28; D ambiguous. Deletions cut 3 bases from V and 8 bases from J, with 8 bases between. Germline V gene data show CDR1 as MDHEN and CDR2 as SYDVKM. This CDR3 contains 13 residues. The CDR3 nucleotides are TGTGCCAGCAGTTTGCGCTTCGATTCACCCCTCCACTTT. Protein product: CASSLRFDSPLHF.

The chain is built from TRBV10-1 and TRBJ2-5; possible D gene TRBD2, 5 bases. From germline, CDR1 is WNHNN and CDR2 SYGVQD (reference sequence). The CDR3 covers 13 residues. The V end was cut by 2 bases, the J end by 7 bases, with 11 bases between. The CDR3 coding sequence is TGCGCCAGCAGTGAGGCCCTAGCAGGGACCCAGTACTTC. Residues: CASSEALAGTQYF.

The V and J genes are TRBV5-4 and TRBJ2-7, with 7 bases that match TRBD2. Germline V CDR1 and CDR2: SGHNT, YYREEE (reference sequence). The CDR3 runs 15 residues. V trimming: 0 bases; J trimming: 4 bases; junction bases outside the gene matches: 7. The CDR3 nucleotides read TGTGCCAGCAGCTTGGCTGGCGGGAGATTATACGAGCAGTACTTC. This sequence encodes CASSLAGGRLYEQYF. Combining the CDR3 with reference TRBV5-4 and TRBJ2-7 gives the whole variable domain ETGVTQSPTHLIKTRGQQVTLRCSSQSGHNTVSWYQQALGQGPQFIFQYYREEENGRGNFPPRFSGLQFPNYSSELNVNALELDDSALYLCASSLAGGRLYEQYFGPGTRLTVT.

The chain uses TRBV10-1 and TRBJ1-6, with 8 bases identical to TRBD1. This CDR3 comprises 14 residues. V shed 4 bases and J 7 bases; nucleotides not matched to a gene: 3. The germline CDR1 and CDR2 sequences are WNHNN and SYGVQD (reference sequence). Here the CDR3 DNA reads TGCGCCAGCAGTGTGGACAGGGACAATTCACCCCTCCACTTT. Amino acid sequence: CASSVDRDNSPLHF.

The chain is built from TRBV7-2 and TRBJ2-3; D gene ambiguous. CDR3 size: 15 residues. CDR1 is SGHTA and CDR2 is FQGNSA in the germline V gene. V was trimmed by 5 bases and J by 0 bases, leaving 12 bases between them. CDR3 coding DNA: TGTGCCAGCAGCCCTTTAGATCCTAGCACAGATACGCAGTATTTT. This translates into CASSPLDPSTDTQYF.

In its sample, this clone was seen once. The V and J genes are TRBV12-3 or TRBV12-4 and TRBJ1-2; D remains unclear. Between the trimmed V and J ends, which lost 5 bases and 7 bases, there was a span of 11 bases. The CDR3 length is 12 residues. CDR3 protein: CASSLDYFGYTF. CDR3 coding DNA: TGTGCCAGCAGTCTGGACTATTTTGGCTACACCTTC.

The rearrangement uses TRBV24-1 and TRBJ2-3; 11 nucleotides agree with TRBD2. The CDR3 is 15 amino acids. CDR1 KGHDR and CDR2 SFDVKD come from the germline V gene. The J segment lost 5 bases and the V segment lost 4 bases, leaving 4 bases of the junction unmatched. CDR3 sequence (DNA): TGTGCCACCAGTGACCCTAGCGGGAGGATAGATACGCAGTATTTT. This sequence encodes CATSDPSGRIDTQYF.

This chain connects TRBV28 to TRBJ2-1, with 8 bases fitting TRBD2. The CDR3 is 14 residues long. The germline V gene has CDR1 MDHEN and CDR2 SYDVKM. V lost 5 bases and J lost 6; bases outside the gene matches: 6. CDR3 sequence (DNA): TGTGCCAGCAGTGTCGGGGGGGCCTCCAATGAGCAGTTCTTC. Protein product: CASSVGGASNEQFF.

The chain couples TRBV27 to TRBJ1-2; D may be TRBD1 (6 bases). V was shortened by 0 bases and J by 4 bases, with 18 bases between the two germline ends. The CDR3 runs to 17 residues. Germline assignment: CDR1 MNHEY and CDR2 SMNVEV (reference sequence). The CDR3 bases are TGTGCCAGCAGTTTATCGTATCCGGGACACGACTTCTATGGCTACACCTTC. Amino acids: CASSLSYPGHDFYGYTF.

V gene TRBV5-4 combines with J gene TRBJ2-1; the match to TRBD2 covers 9 bases. The CDR3 consists of 15 residues. V lost 0 bases to trimming and J lost 6 bases; unmatched junction nucleotides: 4. Looked up from germline, CDR1 is SGHNT and CDR2 is YYREEE (reference sequence). CDR3 amino acids: CASSLEGLAGNEQFF. The CDR3 nucleotides are TGTGCCAGCAGCTTGGAGGGACTAGCAGGCAATGAGCAGTTCTTC.

This rearrangement joins TRBV7-9 to TRBJ1-1; a weak D match, TRBD1 (5 bases). Germline V gene sequence: CDR1 SEHNR, CDR2 FQNEAQ (reference sequence). CDR3 size: 13 residues. The ends were cut back, 5 bases at V and 0 bases at J, with 7 bases in the middle. DNA for the CDR3: TGTGCCAGCAGCCGACAGTTGAACACTGAAGCTTTCTTT. Translated: CASSRQLNTEAFF.

This chain links TRBV19 with TRBJ1-2, with no clear D. Trimming removed 3 bases from V and 7 bases from J, with 12 bases in between. The germline gives CDR1 LNHDA, CDR2 SQIVND (reference sequence). The CDR3 length is 13 residues. The CDR3 region has the DNA TGTGCCAGTAGTATCTCTCGGGAGTCTGGCTACACCTTC. Translating it yields CASSISRESGYTF. The full variable domain, its missing parts supplied by reference TRBV19 and TRBJ1-2, is DGGITQSPKYLFRKEGQNVTLSCEQNLNHDAMYWYRQDPGQGLRLIYYSQIVNDFQKGDIAEGYSVSREKKESFPLTVTSAQKNPTAFYLCASSISRESGYTFGSGTRLTVV.

This clone was detected once. The chain has TRBV2 and TRBJ2-7; 11 bases line up with TRBD1. Per the germline V gene, CDR1 is SNHLY and CDR2 is FYNNEI. The CDR3 is 14 amino acids. Trimming removed 6 bases from V and 5 bases from J; junction bases left unmatched: 6. The CDR3 spells CASSVDRGRDEQYF. The CDR3 nucleotides read TGTGCCAGCAGCGTGGACAGGGGGCGAGACGAGCAGTACTTC.

The chain combines TRBV7-9 with TRBJ2-3; perhaps TRBD1 as D (6 bases). Trimming removed 4 bases at V and 2 bases at J, with 10 bases between. CDR1 is SEHNR, CDR2 FQNEAQ, per germline (reference sequence). The CDR3 spans 14 residues. For the CDR3, the DNA is TGTGCCAGCAGCTCAGACAGGACCACAGATACGCAGTATTTT. It specifies CASSSDRTTDTQYF.

The rearrangement links TRBV7-8 to TRBJ2-7, with D possibly TRBD2 on 6 matching bases. V was cut by 1 base and J by 2 bases, with 9 bases left in between. Germline V gene lookup returns CDR1 SGHVS and CDR2 FQNEAQ. The CDR3 is 14 residues long. The CDR3 DNA sequence: TGTGCCAGCAGCTTAGGACCGGGGGCCTACGAGCAGTACTTC. Protein product: CASSLGPGAYEQYF.

The chain recombines TRBV28 with TRBJ2-1; TRBD2 matches 8 bases. Germline CDR1 reads MDHEN; CDR2 reads SYDVKM. V was pared by 6 bases and J by 7 bases, with 5 bases of the junction left unmatched. The CDR3 is made up of 13 amino acids. The CDR3 DNA reads as TGTGCCAGCAGATACCCGGGGGGGAATGAGCAGTTCTTC. Protein: CASRYPGGNEQFF. Full variable domain (rest looked up from reference TRBV28 and TRBJ2-1): DVKVTQSSRYLVKRTGEKVFLECVQDMDHENMFWYRQDPGLGLRLIYFSYDVKMKEKGDIPEGYSVSREKKERFSLILESASTNQTSMYLCASRYPGGNEQFFGPGTRLTVL.